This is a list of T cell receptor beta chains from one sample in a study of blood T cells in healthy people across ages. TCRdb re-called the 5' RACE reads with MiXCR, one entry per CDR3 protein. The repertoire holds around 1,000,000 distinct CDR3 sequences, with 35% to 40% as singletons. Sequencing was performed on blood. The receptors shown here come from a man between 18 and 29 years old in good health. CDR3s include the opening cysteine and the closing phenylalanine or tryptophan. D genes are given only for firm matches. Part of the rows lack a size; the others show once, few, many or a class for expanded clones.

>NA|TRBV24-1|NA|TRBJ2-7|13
CATSDDYYNEQYF
TGTGCCACCAGTGATGATTACTACAATGAGCAGTACTTC
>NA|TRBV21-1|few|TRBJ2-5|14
CASSKYGGGETQYF
TGTGCCAGCAGCAAGTACGGGGGGGGTGAGACCCAGTACTTC
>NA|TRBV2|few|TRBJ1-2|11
CASSEIEGYTF
TGTGCCAGCAGTGAAATAGAGGGCTACACCTTC
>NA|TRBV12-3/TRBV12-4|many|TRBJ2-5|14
CASSPSAAQETQYF
TGTGCCAGCAGTCCGAGCGCAGCTCAAGAGACCCAGTACTTC
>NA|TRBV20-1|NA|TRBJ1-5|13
CSASTGSNQPQHF
TGCAGTGCTAGCACAGGTAGCAATCAGCCCCAGCATTTT
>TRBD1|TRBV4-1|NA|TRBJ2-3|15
CASSLGTVSTDTQCF
TGCGCCAGCAGCCTCGGGACAGTGAGCACAGATACGCAGTGTTTT
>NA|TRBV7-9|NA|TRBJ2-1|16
CASSATGTPSYNEQFF
TGTGCCAGCAGCGCTACCGGGACTCCGTCCTACAATGAGCAGTTCTTC
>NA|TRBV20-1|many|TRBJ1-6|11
CSAGSGSPLHF
TGCAGTGCTGGGTCAGGATCACCCCTCCACTTT
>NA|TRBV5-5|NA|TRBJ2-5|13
CANSCGTAETQYF
TGTGCCAACAGCTGCGGGACAGCCGAGACCCAGTACTTC
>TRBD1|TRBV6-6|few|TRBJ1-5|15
CASSKTGGGNQPQHF
TGTGCCAGCAGTAAAACAGGGGGTGGCAATCAGCCCCAGCATTTT
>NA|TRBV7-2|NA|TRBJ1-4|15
CASSLAHSRNEKLFF
TGTGCCAGCAGCTTAGCCCACAGTAGAAATGAAAAACTGTTTTTT
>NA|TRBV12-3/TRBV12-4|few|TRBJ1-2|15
CASSLGAGIGYGYTF
TGTGCCAGCAGTTTAGGGGCAGGGATCGGCTATGGCTACACCTTC
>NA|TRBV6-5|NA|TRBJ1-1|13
CASSGTRGTEAFF
TGTGCCAGCAGTGGGACTCGGGGAACTGAAGCTTTCTTT
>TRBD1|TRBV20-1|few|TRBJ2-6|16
CSADRGAFSGANVLTF
TGCAGTGCAGACAGGGGCGCCTTCTCTGGGGCCAACGTCCTGACTTTC
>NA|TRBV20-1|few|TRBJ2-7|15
CSARDYAGLPHEQYF
TGCAGTGCTAGAGATTACGCGGGACTCCCCCACGAGCAGTACTTC
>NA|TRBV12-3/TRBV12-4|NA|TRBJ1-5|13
CASSLGVRQPQHF
TGTGCCAGCAGTTTGGGGGTCAGACAGCCCCAGCATTTT
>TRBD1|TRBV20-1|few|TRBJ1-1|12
CSAGGGRTEAFF
TGCAGTGCTGGAGGGGGCAGGACTGAAGCTTTCTTT
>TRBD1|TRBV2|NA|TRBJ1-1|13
CASKSGGGTEAFF
TGTGCCAGCAAATCAGGGGGGGGAACTGAAGCTTTCTTT
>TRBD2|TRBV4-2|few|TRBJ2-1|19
CASSQYLGQRGATYNEQFF
TGTGCCAGCAGCCAATACTTGGGGCAGCGGGGGGCCACCTACAATGAGCAGTTCTTC
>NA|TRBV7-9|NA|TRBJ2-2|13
CASSRHYTGELFF
TGTGCCAGCAGCCGACATTACACCGGGGAGCTGTTTTTT
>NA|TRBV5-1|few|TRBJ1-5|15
CASSLDNLGGQPQHF
TGCGCCAGCAGCTTAGATAATCTGGGCGGTCAGCCCCAGCATTTT
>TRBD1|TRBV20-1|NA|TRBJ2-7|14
CSAREGQASYEQYF
TGCAGTGCTAGAGAGGGACAGGCCTCCTACGAGCAGTACTTC
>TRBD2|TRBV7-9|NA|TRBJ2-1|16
CASSLASSGGADEQFF
TGTGCCAGCAGCTTAGCCTCTAGCGGGGGGGCCGATGAGCAGTTCTTC
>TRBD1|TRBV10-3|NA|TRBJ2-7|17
CAIRGQGAQGFSDEQYF
TGTGCCATCAGAGGACAGGGGGCGCAGGGGTTTTCGGATGAGCAGTACTTC
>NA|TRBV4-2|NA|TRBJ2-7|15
CASSQEAAWYNEQYF
TGTGCCAGCAGCCAAGAAGCTGCCTGGTACAATGAGCAGTACTTC
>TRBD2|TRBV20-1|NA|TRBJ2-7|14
CSAVGTSGGNEQYF
TGCAGTGCGGTCGGGACTAGCGGGGGAAATGAGCAGTACTTC
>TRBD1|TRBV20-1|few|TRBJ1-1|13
CSASGQGVAEAFF
TGCAGTGCGAGCGGACAGGGGGTTGCTGAAGCTTTCTTT
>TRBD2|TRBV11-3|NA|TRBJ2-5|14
CASSHGGDLETQYF
TGTGCCAGCAGCCATGGGGGGGATTTGGAGACCCAGTACTTC
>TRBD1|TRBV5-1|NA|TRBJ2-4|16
CASSPDRGVAKNIQYF
TGCGCCAGCAGCCCAGACAGGGGGGTAGCCAAAAACATTCAGTACTTC
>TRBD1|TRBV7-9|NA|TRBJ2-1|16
CASSLARTGFYNEQFF
TGTGCCAGCAGCTTAGCGAGGACAGGCTTCTACAATGAGCAGTTCTTC
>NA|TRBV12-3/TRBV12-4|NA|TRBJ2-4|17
CASSLRGPGLAKNIQYF
TGTGCCAGCAGTTTAAGAGGTCCCGGACTAGCCAAAAACATTCAGTACTTC
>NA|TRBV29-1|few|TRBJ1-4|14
CSVEFPDSNEKLFF
TGCAGCGTTGAATTTCCTGATTCGAATGAAAAACTGTTTTTT
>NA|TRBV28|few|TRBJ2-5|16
CASSFNGGGAQETQYF
TGTGCCAGCAGTTTTAACGGTGGAGGAGCCCAAGAGACCCAGTACTTC
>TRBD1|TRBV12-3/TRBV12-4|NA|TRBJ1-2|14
CASSFPGQRYGYTF
TGTGCCAGCAGTTTTCCGGGACAGCGCTATGGCTACACCTTC
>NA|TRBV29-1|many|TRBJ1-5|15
CSVVQGGAGNQPQHF
TGCAGCGTTGTCCAGGGAGGGGCTGGCAATCAGCCCCAGCATTTT
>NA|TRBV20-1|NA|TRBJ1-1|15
CSATLFGRPNTEAFF
TGCAGTGCTACACTCTTCGGCCGGCCCAACACTGAAGCTTTCTTT
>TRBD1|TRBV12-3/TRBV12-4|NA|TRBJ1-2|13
CASQRTGGGGYTF
TGTGCCAGTCAAAGGACAGGGGGTGGTGGCTACACCTTC
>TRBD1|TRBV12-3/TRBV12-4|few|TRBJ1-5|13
CASSLKESGGQHF
TGTGCCAGCAGTTTAAAGGAATCAGGGGGCCAGCATTTT
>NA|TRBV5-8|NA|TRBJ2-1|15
CASSKHLLSYNEQFF
TGTGCCAGCAGTAAACACCTCCTCTCCTACAATGAGCAGTTCTTC
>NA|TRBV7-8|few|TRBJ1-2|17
CASSLVTRLDANYGYTF
TGTGCCAGCAGCTTAGTCACAAGACTTGACGCTAACTATGGCTACACCTTC
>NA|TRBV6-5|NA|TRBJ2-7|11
CASLGLGEQYF
TGTGCCAGTCTGGGCCTTGGCGAGCAGTACTTC
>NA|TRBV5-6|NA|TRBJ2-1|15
CASSRRFQGRNEQFF
TGTGCCAGCAGCCGGCGGTTTCAGGGGAGGAATGAGCAGTTCTTC